The 6 T cell receptor beta chains given below trace back to one sample, sequenced in a study of shared clonotypes between healthy human individuals. Only in-frame clones appear in the TCRdb table, and some are missing; sequencing was by immunoSEQ multiplex PCR. The data show 550,000 to 800,000 clones, around two thirds seen once. The specimen was memory CD4+ T cells sorted from blood. Subset: CD45RA-negative fraction. All receptors derive from a young woman in good health.

The chain joins TRBV7-6 to TRBJ2-7; 14 bases match TRBD2. CDR1 and CDR2 from the germline V gene are SGHVS and FNYEAQ. The CDR3 runs to 17 residues. J lost 5 bases, V lost 5 bases, and 11 bases had no gene match. The CDR3 here is CASSRGTSGSLIDEQYF. CDR3 sequence (DNA): TGTGCCAGCAGCAGAGGGACTAGCGGGAGTCTCATCGACGAGCAGTACTTC.

The rearrangement uses TRBV28 and TRBJ1-5; TRBD1 might be the D (5 bases). V was trimmed by 9 bases and J by 7 bases, leaving 13 bases between them. Per the germline V gene, CDR1 is MDHEN and CDR2 is SYDVKM. This CDR3 is built from 12 residues. CDR3 amino acids: CASLAGLQPQHF. The CDR3 DNA reads TGTGCCAGTCTGGCAGGGTTGCAGCCCCAGCATTTT.

This clone was seen at least ten times. The chain joins TRBV21-1 to TRBJ2-3. TRBV21-1 is a pseudogene locus. This CDR3 is built from 16 residues. The CDR3 sequence is CASIPGGEPCTDTQYF. The CDR3 region has the DNA TGTGCCAGCATCCCCGGGGGCGAACCTTGCACAGATACGCAGTATTTT.

The chain recombines TRBV9 with TRBJ2-5; 8 bases are a match to TRBD2. V shed 3 bases, J shed 5 bases, and the junction held 9 bases outside the gene matches. This CDR3 has 15 residues. Germline lookup yields CDR1 SGDLS and CDR2 YYNGEE. Written as DNA, the CDR3 is TGTGCCAGCAGCGATCCTAGGGTAGCGGGGGAGACCCAGTACTTC. Translation gives CASSDPRVAGETQYF.

J is TRBJ2-2 and V is TRBV7-2; unclear D gene. The germline gives CDR1 SGHTA, CDR2 FQGNSA. Trimming took off 3 bases at V and 4 bases at J, with 9 bases between the two ends. The CDR3 has 14 residues. The CDR3 region has the DNA TGTGCCAGCAGCTTTTACTCGGGCACCGGGGAGCTGTTTTTT. This gives the protein CASSFYSGTGELFF.

This clone has more than one count but fewer than ten. The chain is built from TRBV27 and TRBJ1-4, with 8 bases fitting TRBD1. The CDR3 has 16 residues. The V segment lost 1 base and the J segment 10 bases; nucleotides outside the gene matches: 11. Germline V lookup: CDR1 MNHEY, CDR2 SMNVEV (reference sequence). CDR3 residues: CASSLFRGQALGKLFF. The CDR3 region has the DNA TGTGCCAGCAGTTTATTCCGGGGACAGGCCCTGGGAAAACTGTTTTTT.